Listed below are T cell receptor beta chains from one sample, sequenced in a study of blood T cell repertoires in COVID-19. Sequenced by immunoSEQ multiplex PCR; TCRdb stores in-frame clones only, minus some. The repertoire holds some 260,000 clones, 90% to 95% seen once, with 1.5% to 2% in the top ten. Sequenced input: PBMCs or T cells enriched from blood (not recorded which). The receptors were sampled from a woman between 18 and 29 years old who had recovered from COVID-19. The CDR3 runs from the conserved cysteine through the conserved F or W. The order of the fields is CDR3 DNA, CDR3 protein, D gene, J gene, clone size, V gene. A D gene is named only where the DNA matches it firmly. Clone size is stated in some rows and not others, as once, few, many or a class when expanded.

cdr3_nt: TGTGCCACCAGCGTACAGGGGAACACTGAAGCTTTCTTT
cdr3_aa: CATSVQGNTEAFF
d_call: NA
j_call: TRBJ1-1
clone_size: NA
v_call: TRBV15

cdr3_nt: TGTGCCACCCAAGCCGGACAGGGACTAAACACTGAAGCTTTCTTT
cdr3_aa: CATQAGQGLNTEAFF
d_call: TRBD1
j_call: TRBJ1-1
clone_size: once
v_call: TRBV27

cdr3_nt: TGTGCCAGCAGTGAAGCGGCCTACGGGGGGCGCGGCTACACCTTC
cdr3_aa: CASSEAAYGGRGYTF
d_call: NA
j_call: TRBJ1-2
clone_size: NA
v_call: TRBV6-1

cdr3_nt: TGCGCCAGCAGCCAACCCAGGGTTGATTCCTATGGCTACACCTTC
cdr3_aa: CASSQPRVDSYGYTF
d_call: NA
j_call: TRBJ1-2
clone_size: NA
v_call: TRBV23-1

cdr3_nt: TGCGCCAGCAGCCACACTAGCGGGAGCACAGATACGCAGTATTTT
cdr3_aa: CASSHTSGSTDTQYF
d_call: TRBD2
j_call: TRBJ2-3
clone_size: once
v_call: TRBV4-3

cdr3_nt: TGCAGCGTTGAGGTCAGGGGGGGCTACACCTTC
cdr3_aa: CSVEVRGGYTF
d_call: TRBD1
j_call: TRBJ1-2
clone_size: NA
v_call: TRBV29-1

cdr3_nt: TGTGCCACCAGCACTTTCGGGCGGGGTGAGCAGTACTTC
cdr3_aa: CATSTFGRGEQYF
d_call: NA
j_call: TRBJ2-7
clone_size: NA
v_call: TRBV15

cdr3_nt: TGTGCCAGCAGCTTGGCGGGGGGTGCCTACAATGAGCAGTTCTTC
cdr3_aa: CASSLAGGAYNEQFF
d_call: TRBD2
j_call: TRBJ2-1
clone_size: NA
v_call: TRBV5-4

cdr3_nt: TGTGCCAGTAGTCCTACTTTCACTGGAAACACCATATATTTT
cdr3_aa: CASSPTFTGNTIYF
d_call: NA
j_call: TRBJ1-3
clone_size: NA
v_call: TRBV19

cdr3_nt: TGTGCCAGCAGCCAGGGCTCAACTAATGAAAAACTGTTTTTT
cdr3_aa: CASSQGSTNEKLFF
d_call: NA
j_call: TRBJ1-4
clone_size: NA
v_call: TRBV7-9

cdr3_nt: TGTGCCAGCAGTTACGGGACAGAGGATGGCTACACCTTC
cdr3_aa: CASSYGTEDGYTF
d_call: TRBD1
j_call: TRBJ1-2
clone_size: NA
v_call: TRBV6-5

cdr3_nt: TGTGCCAGCACAGCGGCGTTCGGGGAGCTGTTTTTT
cdr3_aa: CASTAAFGELFF
d_call: NA
j_call: TRBJ2-2
clone_size: NA
v_call: TRBV19

cdr3_nt: TGTGCCAGCAGCGGGCCGGACCGGGGCTATGGCTACACCTTC
cdr3_aa: CASSGPDRGYGYTF
d_call: NA
j_call: TRBJ1-2
clone_size: NA
v_call: TRBV5-5

cdr3_nt: TGTGCCAGCAGCCCCGGGTCGAACACTGAAGCTTTCTTT
cdr3_aa: CASSPGSNTEAFF
d_call: NA
j_call: TRBJ1-1
clone_size: NA
v_call: TRBV7-3

cdr3_nt: TGTGCCAGCAGTCAAGCCCCCGGGACAGGGAACTATGGCTACACCTTC
cdr3_aa: CASSQAPGTGNYGYTF
d_call: TRBD1
j_call: TRBJ1-2
clone_size: NA
v_call: TRBV27

cdr3_nt: TGCGCCAGCAGCCAAGAGCCAGGTCGCTCCTACGAGCAGTACTTC
cdr3_aa: CASSQEPGRSYEQYF
d_call: NA
j_call: TRBJ2-7
clone_size: NA
v_call: TRBV4-1

cdr3_nt: TGTGCCAGCAGTAGCGGGGGGGGGACTGAAGCTTTCTTT
cdr3_aa: CASSSGGGTEAFF
d_call: NA
j_call: TRBJ1-1
clone_size: NA
v_call: TRBV7-6

cdr3_nt: TGTGCCAGTAGTACCCACGGACTAGTCGATTCCCAAGAGACCCAGTACTTC
cdr3_aa: CASSTHGLVDSQETQYF
d_call: TRBD2
j_call: TRBJ2-5
clone_size: NA
v_call: TRBV19

cdr3_nt: TGTGCCAGCAGTCCCTTTGGGACAGGGGGTTTAGTGGGCAATGAGCAGTTCTTC
cdr3_aa: CASSPFGTGGLVGNEQFF
d_call: TRBD1
j_call: TRBJ2-1
clone_size: NA
v_call: TRBV6-2/TRBV6-3

cdr3_nt: TGTGCCAGCAGTGAAGACAGGGAGCTGAGAGAAGCTTTCTTT
cdr3_aa: CASSEDRELREAFF
d_call: NA
j_call: TRBJ1-1
clone_size: NA
v_call: TRBV6-1

cdr3_nt: TGTGCCAGCAGTCAACAGGGGGGCTATGGCTACACCTTC
cdr3_aa: CASSQQGGYGYTF
d_call: TRBD1
j_call: TRBJ1-2
clone_size: NA
v_call: TRBV12-3/TRBV12-4

cdr3_nt: TGTGCCAGTAGTAAAGCGGGGAAGGATCAGCCCCAGCATTTT
cdr3_aa: CASSKAGKDQPQHF
d_call: NA
j_call: TRBJ1-5
clone_size: NA
v_call: TRBV19

cdr3_nt: TGTGCCAGTACGGCTAGCGGGGCCCAAGAGACCCAGTACTTC
cdr3_aa: CASTASGAQETQYF
d_call: TRBD2
j_call: TRBJ2-5
clone_size: few
v_call: TRBV19

cdr3_nt: TGTGCCAGCAGCCAAGTGCGAACCGGGGAGCTGTTTTTT
cdr3_aa: CASSQVRTGELFF
d_call: NA
j_call: TRBJ2-2
clone_size: NA
v_call: TRBV3-1/TRBV3-2

cdr3_nt: TGTGCCAGCAGTATACCGGGACAAGCCTATGGCTACACCTTC
cdr3_aa: CASSIPGQAYGYTF
d_call: NA
j_call: TRBJ1-2
clone_size: once
v_call: TRBV28

cdr3_nt: TGTGCCAGCAGCTTGGCAGGGACTGCTGGCTACACCTTC
cdr3_aa: CASSLAGTAGYTF
d_call: NA
j_call: TRBJ1-2
clone_size: NA
v_call: TRBV5-6

cdr3_nt: TGCGCCAGCAGCTTGGCGAGGTCCACAGATACGCAGTATTTT
cdr3_aa: CASSLARSTDTQYF
d_call: NA
j_call: TRBJ2-3
clone_size: NA
v_call: TRBV5-1

cdr3_nt: TGTGCCAGCAGCTACACGTACCGAGGAAACACTGAAGCTTTCTTT
cdr3_aa: CASSYTYRGNTEAFF
d_call: NA
j_call: TRBJ1-1
clone_size: NA
v_call: TRBV11-2

cdr3_nt: TGTGCCAGCAGTTACTCGACAGGGGCAACTAATGAAAAACTGTTTTTT
cdr3_aa: CASSYSTGATNEKLFF
d_call: TRBD1
j_call: TRBJ1-4
clone_size: once
v_call: TRBV6-2/TRBV6-3

cdr3_nt: TGTGCCAGCAGCCAAGATTTTCCCACCACTAGCGATACGCAGTATTTT
cdr3_aa: CASSQDFPTTSDTQYF
d_call: NA
j_call: TRBJ2-3
clone_size: NA
v_call: TRBV4-2

cdr3_nt: TGTGCCAGCTCACCGGGACAGGGTATTGCCACCATATATTTT
cdr3_aa: CASSPGQGIATIYF
d_call: TRBD1
j_call: TRBJ1-3
clone_size: once
v_call: TRBV18

cdr3_nt: TGTGCCATCAGTCCCAACTCCGCGGGGTCCGGGGAGCTGTTTTTT
cdr3_aa: CAISPNSAGSGELFF
d_call: NA
j_call: TRBJ2-2
clone_size: NA
v_call: TRBV10-3

cdr3_nt: TGCGCCAGCAGCTTGGCGGGACATACGAACACTGAAGCTTTCTTT
cdr3_aa: CASSLAGHTNTEAFF
d_call: NA
j_call: TRBJ1-1
clone_size: once
v_call: TRBV5-1

cdr3_nt: TGTGCCAGCTCACCGCCCCCCCCTCGGGGCTACACCTTC
cdr3_aa: CASSPPPPRGYTF
d_call: NA
j_call: TRBJ1-2
clone_size: NA
v_call: TRBV18

cdr3_nt: TGTGCCAGCAGCCCCTTAGCGGGGCACTCCTACAATGAGCAGTTCTTC
cdr3_aa: CASSPLAGHSYNEQFF
d_call: TRBD2
j_call: TRBJ2-1
clone_size: once
v_call: TRBV4-2

cdr3_nt: TGTGCCAGCTCACCGGGACAGGGGGAGTATGGCTACACCTTC
cdr3_aa: CASSPGQGEYGYTF
d_call: TRBD1
j_call: TRBJ1-2
clone_size: NA
v_call: TRBV18

cdr3_nt: TGTGCCAGCAGCTTATGGGAGAAGGGGGCAAGCGAGCAGTACTTC
cdr3_aa: CASSLWEKGASEQYF
d_call: TRBD1
j_call: TRBJ2-7
clone_size: NA
v_call: TRBV11-2

cdr3_nt: TGTGCCAGCAGCAACGACAGGGTTTTGGATCAGCCCCAGCATTTT
cdr3_aa: CASSNDRVLDQPQHF
d_call: NA
j_call: TRBJ1-5
clone_size: NA
v_call: TRBV21-1

cdr3_nt: TGTGCCAGCAGCGGAGTCCAGGGCGGGGAGCTGTTTTTT
cdr3_aa: CASSGVQGGELFF
d_call: NA
j_call: TRBJ2-2
clone_size: NA
v_call: TRBV3-1/TRBV3-2

cdr3_nt: TGTGCCAGCACCCAAGGGAGCACAGTCGCTTATAATTCACCCCTCCACTTT
cdr3_aa: CASTQGSTVAYNSPLHF
d_call: NA
j_call: TRBJ1-6
clone_size: NA
v_call: TRBV9

cdr3_nt: TGTGCCAGCAGCCATACGACAGGGGGCAATGGCTACACCTTC
cdr3_aa: CASSHTTGGNGYTF
d_call: TRBD1
j_call: TRBJ1-2
clone_size: NA
v_call: TRBV3-1/TRBV3-2

cdr3_nt: TGTGCCAGCAGTGTCGGGACAGCCTATGGCTACACCTTC
cdr3_aa: CASSVGTAYGYTF
d_call: TRBD1
j_call: TRBJ1-2
clone_size: NA
v_call: TRBV27

cdr3_nt: TGCGCCAGCAGTTATAGACAGACGGACAGAGAAGCTTTCTTT
cdr3_aa: CASSYRQTDREAFF
d_call: NA
j_call: TRBJ1-1
clone_size: NA
v_call: TRBV5-1

cdr3_nt: TGTGCCAGTAGCGGTATTAATAGCAATCAGCCCCAGCATTTT
cdr3_aa: CASSGINSNQPQHF
d_call: NA
j_call: TRBJ1-5
clone_size: NA
v_call: TRBV19

cdr3_nt: TGTGCCAGCAGCTTAAAACAGGGGCTTGACACTGAAGCTTTCTTT
cdr3_aa: CASSLKQGLDTEAFF
d_call: TRBD1
j_call: TRBJ1-1
clone_size: NA
v_call: TRBV7-3